One and the same sample provided the 30 T cell receptor beta chains below, sequenced in a study of T cell responses to AZD1222 COVID-19 vaccine. Assay used: immunoSEQ multiplex PCR; TCRdb lists only in-frame clones, some missing. The top ten clones hold roughly 2.8% of a sample with some 140,000 clones, 75% to 95% of them seen once. The sequencing used peripheral blood, collected on day 0 of AZD1222 vaccination. The receptors here all came from an adult in good health.

This sequence joins TRBV13 and TRBJ2-7, with 9 bases identical to TRBD2. Germline V gene data show CDR1 as PRHDT and CDR2 as FYEKMQ (reference sequence). V was clipped by 3 bases and J by 4 bases; unmatched bases: 7. CDR3 length: 15 residues. DNA for the CDR3: TGTGCCAGCAGCTTTTGTTGCGGGAGGGTATACGAGCAGTACTTC. Encoded protein: CASSFCCGRVYEQYF.

The rearrangement links TRBV2 to TRBJ2-7, with no clear D. The CDR3 runs 13 residues. Germline-derived CDR1 and CDR2 are SNHLY and FYNNEI. V shed 8 bases and J shed 6 bases, with 17 bases lying between them. The CDR3 region is CASVRTPYSEQYF. In DNA, the CDR3 is TGTGCCAGCGTGCGGACCCCTTACTCCGAGCAGTACTTC.

This chain joins TRBV14 and TRBJ2-2; possibly TRBD1 for D (5 bases). CDR3 length equals 18 residues. Trimming shortened V by 1 base and J by 9 bases, and 24 bases separated the two germline ends. Germline V gene sequence: CDR1 SGHDN, CDR2 FVKESK. The CDR3 DNA reads as TGTGCCAGCAGCCAAGCAGGGCAGCCCTCTAAAGGAGTTAGGGAGCTGTTTTTT. Translated: CASSQAGQPSKGVRELFF.

This clone was observed once. The chain employs TRBV10-2 and TRBJ1-5, with D possibly TRBD1 on 5 matching bases. Germline lookup yields CDR1 WSHSY and CDR2 SAAADI. The CDR3 totals 14 residues. The germline V and J ends were trimmed by 3 bases and 4 bases, with 10 bases remaining between them. CDR3 in DNA: TGCGCCAGCAGTGATAGGGGTCGGAATCAGCCCCAGCATTTT. Amino acids: CASSDRGRNQPQHF.

CDR3 sequence reads: CASSNPTGSQGEQYF. CDR3 DNA sequence: TGTGCCAGCAGCAACCCGACAGGGTCCCAGGGGGAGCAGTACTTC. The chain uses TRBV21-1 and TRBJ2-7; the DNA was not compared with TRBD1, the D call given in the table. TRBV21-1 represents a pseudogene. The CDR3 totals 15 residues.

This clone has only one observation. The chain has TRBV3-1 (or the pseudogene TRBV3-2) and TRBJ2-1; 15 bases fit TRBD2. The germline CDR1 and CDR2 sequences are LGHDT and YNNKEL (reference sequence). With 4 bases clipped from V and 0 bases from J, the junction kept 4 bases outside the gene matches. The CDR3 contains 18 residues. The CDR3 is CASSLGLAGGNSYNEQFF. The CDR3 DNA reads TGTGCCAGCAGCCTGGGACTAGCGGGAGGAAACTCCTACAATGAGCAGTTCTTC.

This chain connects TRBV3-1 (or the pseudogene TRBV3-2) to TRBJ2-5; 11 bases are shared with TRBD2. The CDR3 spans 16 residues. CDR1 is LGHDT, CDR2 YNNKEL, per germline (reference sequence). The trim removed 7 bases at V and 0 bases at J, leaving 7 bases unmatched. The CDR3 is CASITGLAAHQETQYF. The CDR3 coding sequence is TGTGCCAGCATCACGGGACTAGCGGCACACCAAGAGACCCAGTACTTC.

V is TRBV7-3 and J is TRBJ2-1, with TRBD2 as a possible D gene (7 bases). Germline assignment: CDR1 SGHTA and CDR2 FQGTGA. This CDR3 has 15 residues. Trimming pared 5 bases from V and 8 bases from J, leaving 19 bases between. In DNA, the CDR3 is TGTGCCAGCAGCCTAGGGGGGAGGGCCAGCGATGAGCAGTTCTTC. Residues: CASSLGGRASDEQFF. The variable domain in full, with the rest retrieved from reference TRBV7-3 and TRBJ2-1, is GAGVSQTPSNKVTEKGKYVELRCDPISGHTALYWYRQSLGQGPEFLIYFQGTGAADDSGLPNDRFFAVRPEGSVSTLKIQRTERGDSAVYLCASSLGGRASDEQFFGPGTRLTVL.

Comments on this clone: A read error may produce the germline difference seen at one junction end. The chain couples TRBV11-2 to TRBJ2-7; D unresolved. The CDR3 has 10 residues. Germline V CDR1 and CDR2: SGHAT, FQNNGV. Here the CDR3 reads CASSSNEQYF. The CDR3 DNA follows: TGTGCCAGCAGCTCCAACGAGCAGTACTTC.

The chain employs TRBV5-6 and TRBJ1-6; 8 bases map to TRBD1. The CDR3 extends over 15 amino acids. Germline V gene lookup returns CDR1 SGHDT and CDR2 YYEEEE. J gave up 9 bases and V 4 bases, and 9 bases lay outside the gene matches. DNA of the CDR3: TGTGCCAGCAGCCGCCCCACAGGGGGGAGTTCACCCCTCCACTTT. This gives the protein CASSRPTGGSSPLHF.

The chain employs TRBV28 and TRBJ1-2; 10 bases are a match to TRBD1. The CDR3 has 15 residues. After removal of 11 bases from V and 2 bases from J, the junction contained 11 bases not matched to a gene. CDR1 and CDR2 (germline): MDHEN, SYDVKM. The CDR3 DNA reads TGTGCCGCAGGGGGACAGGGGACATTCAACTATGGCTACACCTTC. Its translation: CAAGGQGTFNYGYTF.

The CDR3 nucleotides read TGTGCCAGCAGCTCCCGACAGATTAATGAAAAACTGTTTTTT. Protein sequence: CASSSRQINEKLFF. The chain is built from TRBV7-9 and TRBJ1-4, with a possible D match to TRBD1 (5 bases). From germline, CDR1 is SEHNR and CDR2 FQNEAQ (reference sequence). The V and J ends lost 4 bases and 4 bases respectively, with 10 bases between them. The CDR3 has 14 residues.

CDR3: CASSLLPGGREKLFF. CDR3 DNA sequence: TGTGCCAGCAGCTTGTTGCCAGGGGGTCGGGAAAAACTGTTTTTT. This chain joins TRBV5-5 and TRBJ1-4, with TRBD1 matching over 7 bases. CDR1 SGHKS and CDR2 YYEKEE come from the germline V gene (reference sequence). The CDR3 consists of 15 residues. Trimming removed 1 base from V and 8 bases from J; junction bases left unmatched: 8.

This chain uses TRBV5-1 with TRBJ2-5, with 8 bases lining up with TRBD1. Germline trimming cut 7 bases from V and 5 bases from J; bases unmatched to any gene: 13. The germline V gene encodes CDR1 SGHRS and CDR2 YFSETQ. The CDR3 runs to 15 residues. CDR3 sequence reads: CASASVQGAGETQYF. CDR3 bases: TGCGCCAGCGCTTCAGTTCAGGGGGCCGGGGAGACCCAGTACTTC.

The chain employs TRBV27 and TRBJ2-1; the D gene is possibly TRBD2 (5 bases). This CDR3 spans 14 amino acids. V was cut by 2 bases and J by 7 bases, with 12 bases left in between. CDR1 is MNHEY, CDR2 SMNVEV, per germline (reference sequence). The CDR3 spells CASSLTVTGNEQFF. Written as DNA, the CDR3 is TGTGCCAGCAGTTTAACAGTGACGGGGAATGAGCAGTTCTTC.

The rearrangement joins TRBV25-1 to TRBJ2-3; no clear D gene. From germline, CDR1 is MGHDK and CDR2 SYGVNS. The CDR3 extends over 14 amino acids. Trimming pared 5 bases from V and 2 bases from J, leaving 11 bases between. The CDR3 is CASSLAVLTDTQYF. The CDR3, as DNA: TGTGCCAGCAGTCTTGCGGTCCTCACAGATACGCAGTATTTT.

This chain joins TRBV20-1 and TRBJ2-7; D unclear. Germline V CDR1 and CDR2: DFQATT, SNEGSKA (reference sequence). The CDR3 has 11 amino acids. V dropped 6 bases and J dropped 4 bases, with 10 bases sitting between them. The CDR3 loop reads CSALLRYEQYF. The CDR3 DNA reads TGCAGTGCGCTTCTACGGTACGAGCAGTACTTC.

The chain is built from TRBV2 and TRBJ2-3, with D uncertain. Per germline, CDR1 SNHLY and CDR2 FYNNEI. This CDR3 region has 12 residues. The V and J ends lost 6 bases and 0 bases respectively, with 4 bases between them. The CDR3 loop is CASSSSTDTQYF. CDR3 DNA: TGTGCCAGCAGCAGCAGCACAGATACGCAGTATTTT.

The J gene is TRBJ1-4, the V gene TRBV3-1 (or the pseudogene TRBV3-2), with D unclear. This CDR3 is built from 16 residues. Germline CDR1 reads LGHDT; CDR2 reads YNNKEL (reference sequence). With 4 bases removed from V and 4 bases from J, the gap between germline ends came to 16 bases. The CDR3: CASSPRHYGRNEKLFF. The CDR3 DNA is TGTGCCAGCAGCCCAAGGCACTATGGGCGTAATGAAAAACTGTTTTTT.

This chain links TRBV4-2 with TRBJ1-1; maybe TRBD1 (6 bases). The ends were cut back, 3 bases at V and 1 base at J, with 9 bases in the middle. The CDR3 runs to 14 residues. Germline V lookup: CDR1 LGHNA, CDR2 YNFKEQ. CDR3 amino acids: CASSHLDRNTEAFF. The CDR3 DNA follows: TGTGCCAGCAGCCACCTGGACAGGAACACTGAAGCTTTCTTT.

CDR3 in amino acids: CASSFARSYGYTF. The CDR3 nucleotides are TGTGCCAGCAGCTTCGCCCGCTCCTATGGCTACACCTTC. V is TRBV7-8 and J is TRBJ1-2; D gene unclear. Trimming cost V 3 bases and J 4 bases, with 9 bases left between them. Germline V CDR1 and CDR2: SGHVS, FQNEAQ. The CDR3 is 13 amino acids.

The CDR3 DNA reads as TGTGCCAGCACCCGGGGTGCGGCGCAGATACAGTTCTTC. As protein: CASTRGAAQIQFF. V usage is TRBV13 and J usage is TRBJ2-1; possibly TRBD2 for D (5 bases). V was pared by 7 bases and J by 13 bases, with 20 bases between. Germline assignment: CDR1 PRHDT and CDR2 FYEKMQ (reference sequence). The CDR3 consists of 13 residues.

This chain uses TRBV7-9 with TRBJ2-1, with TRBD2 identical over 8 bases. V was clipped by 5 bases and J by 0 bases; unmatched bases: 9. Germline V gene lookup returns CDR1 SEHNR and CDR2 FQNEAQ (reference sequence). The length of the CDR3 is 17 residues. The CDR3 coding sequence is TGTGCCAGCAGCCCGCGGACTAGCTGGAGCTCCTACAATGAGCAGTTCTTC. Translation gives CASSPRTSWSSYNEQFF.

The chain couples TRBV12-2 to TRBJ2-2; TRBD2 is taken as the D call from the table, unchecked against the DNA. TRBV12-2 has pseudogene status. The CDR3 spans 16 residues. This chain's CDR3 is CASRPESPLRNGELFF. The CDR3 DNA sequence: TGTGCAAGTCGCCCGGAGTCACCACTTAGGAACGGGGAGCTGTTTTTT.

V usage is TRBV27 and J usage is TRBJ1-6; D may be TRBD1 (5 bases). The CDR3 spans 15 residues. The germline V gene has CDR1 MNHEY and CDR2 SMNVEV (reference sequence). V was clipped by 0 bases and J by 9 bases, with 12 bases between them. The DNA for the CDR3 is TGTGCCAGCAGTTTATCGCAGTTGGGGCTTTCACCCCTCCACTTT. Its translation is CASSLSQLGLSPLHF.

The V call is TRBV2, the J call TRBJ1-3; D is unresolved. Germline V lookup: CDR1 SNHLY, CDR2 FYNNEI. The CDR3 has 15 residues. Trimming left V 5 bases short and J 4 bases short, with 15 bases between. CDR3 nucleotides: TGTGCCAGCAGTTCCCGGGGAAGTGGAGGAAACACCATATATTTT. This translates into CASSSRGSGGNTIYF.

This chain connects TRBV6-5 to TRBJ1-6; D unresolved. CDR3 size: 14 residues. V was shortened by 7 bases and J by 0 bases, with 7 bases between the two germline ends. CDR1 is MNHEY, CDR2 SVGAGI, per germline. CDR3 bases: TGTGCCAGCACGCCCAGCTCCTATAATTCACCCCTCCACTTT. Translated: CASTPSSYNSPLHF.

The chain combines TRBV6-5 with TRBJ1-1; no clear D gene. Germline CDR1 reads MNHEY; CDR2 reads SVGAGI. The germline V and J ends were trimmed by 0 bases and 3 bases, with 8 bases remaining between them. The CDR3 runs 14 residues. This CDR3 reads CASSYSFGDTEAFF. CDR3 coding DNA: TGTGCCAGCAGTTACTCCTTCGGGGACACTGAAGCTTTCTTT.

This chain connects TRBV12-3 or TRBV12-4 to TRBJ2-7, with unresolved D. The CDR3 contains 13 residues. Trimming left V 1 base short and J 2 bases short, with 6 bases between. The CDR3 sequence is CASSLGSPYEQYF. The CDR3 region has the DNA TGTGCCAGCAGTTTAGGGTCCCCCTACGAGCAGTACTTC.

This clone was seen only once. The chain couples TRBV28 to TRBJ2-3; D remains ambiguous. This CDR3 is built from 15 residues. Germline V lookup: CDR1 MDHEN, CDR2 SYDVKM. Trimming removed 3 bases at V and 0 bases at J, with 10 bases between. The CDR3 DNA reads TGTGCCAGCAGTTTCCGACTGACTAGCACAGATACGCAGTATTTT. Translation gives CASSFRLTSTDTQYF.